There are many counts of the clone carrying this TCR beta chain. This sample stems from a study of T-cell reconstitution after alpha-beta-depleted transplantation in children. Germline-derived CDR1 and CDR2 are SQVTM and ANQGSEA. The CDR3 contains 13 residues. J gave up 1 base and V 7 bases, and 4 bases lay outside the gene matches. For TCRbeta, the library was prepared with unique molecular identifiers. TCRdb reprocessed the PCR reads with MiXCR, giving one entry per CDR3 protein. The data show about 360,000 distinct CDR3 sequences, roughly 14% seen once. The chain joins TRBV29-1 to TRBJ1-1, with TRBD1 matching 9 bases. The sequence came from a human donor who donated a stem cell graft to a child with Fanconi anemia. The sequencing here drew on PBMCs, taken from the stem cell graft. The DNA for the CDR3 is TGCAGCGCCGAGACAGGGGGGAACACTGAAGCTTTCTTT. It translates to CSAETGGNTEAFF.